This TCR beta chain was recovered during a study of T cell responses to AZD1222 COVID-19 vaccine. Study-wide findings and caveats: Distributed over spike, vaccine-associated CD4 TCRs predominated at 160-218 and 743-854. The donors showed a predominance of white British ancestry and of females, with possible underestimation of clonal diversity.

The CDR3 contains 10 residues. V lost 6 bases to trimming and J lost 6 bases, with 8 bases between them. Germline loops: CDR1 DFQATT, CDR2 SNEGSKA (reference sequence). Some clones are missing from TCRdb's copy, which holds only in-frame ones; the method was immunoSEQ multiplex PCR. The sample contains 120,000 or so clones, approximately 88% of which appear only once. Worth noting for this clone: Its matching antigen is unknown.

This sample comprised peripheral blood, obtained on day 0 of AZD1222 vaccination. The sequence derives from an adult in good health. The gene calls are TRBV20-1 and TRBJ1-1; D is unclear. For the CDR3, the DNA is TGCAGTGCCAACCGGGCTGAAGCTTTCTTT. It specifies CSANRAEAFF.